These 29 T cell receptor beta chains share one sample of origin, sequenced in a study of control samples from healthy donors and cancer patients. TCRdb's copy holds only in-frame clones and misses some; the assay was immunoSEQ multiplex PCR. This table holds about 79,000 clones, more than 85% found once. The sample comprised PBMCs. The origin of the receptors is a woman in her thirties or forties with lung cancer.

Regarding this clone: This sample also contains other DNA sequences that code for the same CDR3. The gene calls are TRBV19 and TRBJ1-2, with a possible D match to TRBD1 (5 bases). Trimming left V 1 base short and J 4 bases short, with 7 bases between. The CDR3 has 13 residues. Germline V gene sequence: CDR1 LNHDA, CDR2 SQIVND (reference sequence). CDR3 loop: CASSIGQGYGYTF. CDR3 DNA sequence: TGTGCCAGTAGTATAGGTCAGGGCTATGGCTACACCTTC.

The gene calls are TRBV18 and TRBJ1-3, with D unresolved. Trimming took 2 bases from V and 0 from J, leaving 5 bases between them. CDR1 is KGHSH, CDR2 LQKENI, per germline. This CDR3 has 14 amino acids. In DNA, the CDR3 is TGTGCCAGCTCACCAGGGAGCTCTGGAAACACCATATATTTT. Translation: CASSPGSSGNTIYF.

The chain has TRBV6-5 and TRBJ1-6; D is ambiguous. CDR3 size: 13 residues. With 2 bases removed from V and 10 bases from J, the gap between germline ends came to 9 bases. Germline V gene sequence: CDR1 MNHEY, CDR2 SVGAGI. As DNA, the CDR3 is TGTGCCAGCAGTTACGAGGTGGACTCACCCCTCCACTTT. Translation: CASSYEVDSPLHF.

The CDR3 reads CASSAATGNTEAFF. CDR3 bases: TGTGCCAGCAGCGCCGCGACAGGGAACACTGAAGCTTTCTTT. V and J are TRBV7-3 and TRBJ1-1; tentative D call: TRBD1 (6 bases). CDR3 length equals 14 residues. Germline loops: CDR1 SGHTA, CDR2 FQGTGA. Trimming pared 5 bases from V and 1 base from J, leaving 11 bases between.

The chain uses TRBV5-1 and TRBJ1-6; D not certain. The CDR3 spans 16 residues. V lost 0 bases to trimming and J lost 0 bases, with 7 bases between them. Germline V gene sequence: CDR1 SGHRS, CDR2 YFSETQ. CDR3 DNA sequence: TGCGCCAGCAGCTTGGAAGGGAGCTCCTATAATTCACCCCTCCACTTT. Protein sequence: CASSLEGSSYNSPLHF.

This chain uses TRBV7-9 with TRBJ2-7; D not certain. From germline, CDR1 is SEHNR and CDR2 FQNEAQ (reference sequence). The V gene lost 5 bases and the J gene lost 5 bases, with 16 bases spanning the gap. The CDR3 is made up of 14 amino acids. The CDR3 bases are TGTGCCAGCAGCAATAACGAGTTCGCCGACGAGCAGTACTTC. Translating gives CASSNNEFADEQYF.

The chain is built from TRBV3-1 (or the pseudogene TRBV3-2) and TRBJ2-2, with D unresolved. Trimming stripped 0 bases from V and 0 bases from J, with 8 bases between. The CDR3 loop spans 16 amino acids. The germline gives CDR1 LGHDT, CDR2 YNNKEL (reference sequence). Here the CDR3 DNA reads TGTGCCAGCAGCCAAGACCCGACTTCGAACACCGGGGAGCTGTTTTTT. Translation: CASSQDPTSNTGELFF.

This chain connects TRBV24-1 to TRBJ2-7, with D unclear. Germline assignment: CDR1 KGHDR and CDR2 SFDVKD. The CDR3 extends over 11 amino acids. Trimming cost V 9 bases and J 3 bases, with 8 bases left between them. DNA of the CDR3: TGTGCCACCGGTACCGGCTACGAGCAGTACTTC. This encodes CATGTGYEQYF.

The chain recombines TRBV19 with TRBJ1-1; 8 bases align to TRBD1. J was trimmed by 2 bases and V by 5 bases; bases with no gene match: 7. Per the germline V gene, CDR1 is LNHDA and CDR2 is SQIVND (reference sequence). This CDR3 comprises 15 residues. The CDR3 region has the DNA TGTGCCAGTAGTCCTCGACAGGGGATAAACACTGAAGCTTTCTTT. Protein sequence: CASSPRQGINTEAFF.

The CDR3 nucleotides read TGTGCCAGTAGTATAGTCCCTATCAGCGGGGGTATCAATGAGCAGTTCTTC. Translation gives CASSIVPISGGINEQFF. The chain recombines TRBV19 with TRBJ2-1; 8 bases line up with TRBD2. V shed 1 base and J 6 bases; nucleotides not matched to a gene: 11. This CDR3 has 17 amino acids. The germline gives CDR1 LNHDA, CDR2 SQIVND (reference sequence).

This chain uses TRBV6-5 with TRBJ1-1, with D maybe TRBD1 (6 bases). In germline, CDR1 is MNHEY, CDR2 SVGAGI. V lost 11 bases to trimming and J lost 10 bases, with 23 bases between them. The CDR3 covers 13 residues. The CDR3 region is CAGGAEARAVAFF. The CDR3 region has the DNA TGTGCCGGGGGGGCGGAAGCCAGGGCAGTAGCTTTCTTT.

This chain joins TRBV5-1 and TRBJ2-7; 7 bases align to TRBD1. Germline CDR1 and CDR2: SGHRS and YFSETQ. V dropped 3 bases and J dropped 0; count of bases not matched to a gene: 9. The CDR3 totals 16 residues. CDR3 protein: CASSSDRKISSYEQYF. The CDR3 DNA sequence: TGCGCCAGCAGCTCGGACAGGAAGATAAGCTCCTACGAGCAGTACTTC.

This chain joins TRBV6-5 and TRBJ1-2, with D possibly matching TRBD1 (5 bases). The germline gives CDR1 MNHEY, CDR2 SVGAGI. Trimming removed 0 bases at V and 3 bases at J, with 11 bases between. The CDR3 loop spans 15 amino acids. The CDR3 is CASSYSGGSDYGYTF. CDR3 coding DNA: TGTGCCAGCAGTTACTCGGGGGGAAGTGACTATGGCTACACCTTC.

This chain links TRBV28 with TRBJ2-7; D unresolved. Trimming removed 6 bases from V and 0 bases from J, with 15 bases in between. Germline loops: CDR1 MDHEN, CDR2 SYDVKM. This CDR3 comprises 15 residues. The CDR3 protein is CASSLTGVPSYEQYF. The DNA of the CDR3 is TGTGCCAGCAGCCTCACGGGCGTACCCTCCTACGAGCAGTACTTC. The full variable domain, with the rest looked up from reference TRBV28 and TRBJ2-7, is DVKVTQSSRYLVKRTGEKVFLECVQDMDHENMFWYRQDPGLGLRLIYFSYDVKMKEKGDIPEGYSVSREKKERFSLILESASTNQTSMYLCASSLTGVPSYEQYFGPGTRLTVT.

Comments on this clone: The sample has other DNA sequences that encode this CDR3 too. The chain joins TRBV2 to TRBJ1-1; no firm D call. Trimming removed 8 bases from V and 1 base from J, with 11 bases in between. Germline assignment: CDR1 SNHLY and CDR2 FYNNEI. The CDR3 is 13 amino acids. CDR3 loop: CASSADGNTEAFF. CDR3 DNA: TGTGCCAGCTCCGCGGACGGGAACACTGAAGCTTTCTTT.

The chain recombines TRBV27 with TRBJ2-7; 9 bases align to TRBD2. J lost 3 bases, V lost 5 bases, and 5 bases had no gene match. Germline-derived CDR1 and CDR2 are MNHEY and SMNVEV (reference sequence). The CDR3 contains 14 residues. The CDR3 loop is CASSTGLAFYEQYF. As DNA, the CDR3 is TGTGCCAGCAGTACGGGACTAGCCTTCTACGAGCAGTACTTC.

This clone came up once. The chain links TRBV9 to TRBJ2-2, with D hard to call. This CDR3 spans 14 amino acids. The V end lost 3 bases, the J end lost 1 base, and 7 bases lay between the germline ends. Germline CDR1 and CDR2: SGDLS and YYNGEE. This CDR3 is CASSGIWNTGELFF. For the CDR3, the DNA is TGTGCCAGCAGCGGGATTTGGAACACCGGGGAGCTGTTTTTT.

The chain recombines TRBV19 with TRBJ1-5; D remains ambiguous. Germline V gene lookup returns CDR1 LNHDA and CDR2 SQIVND (reference sequence). The CDR3 sequence is 15 residues long. The V end lost 0 bases, the J end lost 9 bases, and 15 bases lay between the germline ends. The CDR3 DNA reads TGTGCCAGTAGTATAGATCGGGGTTCTCGGGGGCCCCAGCATTTT. Its translation: CASSIDRGSRGPQHF.

The rearrangement links TRBV6-5 to TRBJ1-2, with TRBD1 identical over 11 bases. The CDR3 contains 14 residues. Per germline, CDR1 MNHEY and CDR2 SVGAGI. V lost 4 bases to trimming and J lost 5 bases; unmatched junction nucleotides: 3. This CDR3 reads CASSLGTGGYGYTF. The CDR3 coding sequence is TGTGCCAGCAGTTTAGGGACAGGGGGGTATGGCTACACCTTC.

Here the CDR3 reads CSASDPPYGYTF. CDR3 coding DNA: TGCAGTGCTAGTGACCCACCTTATGGCTACACCTTC. The chain joins TRBV20-1 to TRBJ1-2; D remains ambiguous. The V and J ends lost 3 bases and 5 bases respectively, with 10 bases between them. Germline V lookup: CDR1 DFQATT, CDR2 SNEGSKA (reference sequence). The CDR3 runs 12 residues.

This clone was detected only once. The J gene is TRBJ2-7, the V gene TRBV11-3; D may be TRBD2 (7 bases). The CDR3 is 15 amino acids. The germline V gene has CDR1 SGHNT and CDR2 YENEEA. V lost 5 bases, J lost 2 bases, and 16 bases lay in between. CDR3 loop: CASSEGAGATYEQYF. DNA of the CDR3: TGTGCCAGCAGCGAAGGTGCGGGGGCCACCTACGAGCAGTACTTC.

This sequence joins TRBV6-5 and TRBJ1-3, with D possibly being TRBD1 (5 bases). The CDR3 covers 14 residues. Germline CDR1 reads MNHEY; CDR2 reads SVGAGI. The V end lost 5 bases, the J end lost 4 bases, and 12 bases lay between the germline ends. DNA for the CDR3: TGTGCCAGCAGTCTCGACAGAAGCGGAAACACCATATATTTT. Protein sequence: CASSLDRSGNTIYF.

This CDR3 reads CASRLINQPQHF. The CDR3 DNA follows: TGTGCCAGCAGGCTGATCAATCAGCCCCAGCATTTT. J is TRBJ1-5 and V is TRBV28; D unclear. Germline lookup yields CDR1 MDHEN and CDR2 SYDVKM. V lost 6 bases and J lost 3, with 6 bases in between. This CDR3 contains 12 residues.

V gene TRBV6-5 combines with J gene TRBJ1-6, with TRBD1 matching 9 bases. The length of the CDR3 is 16 residues. Germline V CDR1 and CDR2: MNHEY, SVGAGI. The V segment lost 4 bases and the J segment 5 bases; nucleotides outside the gene matches: 6. Written as DNA, the CDR3 is TGTGCCAGCAGTTCACAGGGGGCGCTCAATAATTCACCCCTCCACTTT. Residues: CASSSQGALNNSPLHF.

This chain connects TRBV13 to TRBJ1-2, with D perhaps TRBD1 (5 bases). CDR3 size: 15 residues. CDR1 and CDR2 from the germline V gene are PRHDT and FYEKMQ (reference sequence). The V gene lost 8 bases and the J gene lost 1 base, with 17 bases spanning the gap. The CDR3 is CASEEARVVNYGYTF. The CDR3 bases are TGTGCCAGCGAGGAGGCCAGGGTGGTTAACTATGGCTACACCTTC.

The chain couples TRBV12-3 or TRBV12-4 to TRBJ1-2; the D is unclear. This CDR3 spans 13 amino acids. V shed 6 bases and J shed 2 bases, with 10 bases lying between them. CDR3 in DNA: TGTGCCAGCAGCCTGGGCCAAAACTATGGCTACACCTTC. Its protein is CASSLGQNYGYTF.

The chain has TRBV19 and TRBJ1-2; D is uncertain. Trimming cost V 10 bases and J 8 bases, with 20 bases left between them. The length of the CDR3 is 13 residues. Germline V lookup: CDR1 LNHDA, CDR2 SQIVND (reference sequence). CDR3 region: CATLPRDSSGYTF. The CDR3 nucleotides read TGTGCCACCTTGCCCCGGGATTCCTCGGGCTACACCTTC.

The chain recombines TRBV27 with TRBJ2-7, with unresolved D. Germline-derived CDR1 and CDR2 are MNHEY and SMNVEV (reference sequence). This CDR3 comprises 11 residues. The V end lost 6 bases, the J end lost 3 bases, and 6 bases lay between the germline ends. The DNA for the CDR3 is TGTGCCAGCAGCTCGATCTACGAGCAGTACTTC. Its translation is CASSSIYEQYF.

The chain uses TRBV5-1 and TRBJ2-5, with D tentatively TRBD2 (5 bases). The V gene's germline CDR1 is SGHRS and CDR2 YFSETQ. Trimming stripped 0 bases from V and 2 bases from J, with 11 bases between. The CDR3 is made up of 15 amino acids. CDR3: CASSLGPTGQETQYF. CDR3 DNA: TGCGCCAGCAGCTTGGGACCTACGGGGCAAGAGACCCAGTACTTC.